The clone carrying this T cell receptor (beta chain) has more than one count but fewer than ten. Germline values: CDR1 DFQATT, CDR2 SNEGSKA (reference sequence). The CDR3 loop spans 14 amino acids. V lost 6 bases to trimming and J lost 5 bases, with 18 bases between them. A single record per CDR3 protein comes from TCRdb applying MiXCR to the RT-PCR reads. The data contain about 680,000 distinct CDR3 sequences, 12% to 15% of them singletons. The receptor's source is a female donor in good health, serving as a healthy control. Sequencing was carried out using memory CD4+ T cells from blood. J is TRBJ2-3 and V is TRBV20-1; TRBD2 is a possible D gene (6 bases). The CDR3, as DNA: TGCAGTGCACCCCCCCGACTAGTGGGAGATACGCAGTATTTT. It specifies CSAPPRLVGDTQYF.